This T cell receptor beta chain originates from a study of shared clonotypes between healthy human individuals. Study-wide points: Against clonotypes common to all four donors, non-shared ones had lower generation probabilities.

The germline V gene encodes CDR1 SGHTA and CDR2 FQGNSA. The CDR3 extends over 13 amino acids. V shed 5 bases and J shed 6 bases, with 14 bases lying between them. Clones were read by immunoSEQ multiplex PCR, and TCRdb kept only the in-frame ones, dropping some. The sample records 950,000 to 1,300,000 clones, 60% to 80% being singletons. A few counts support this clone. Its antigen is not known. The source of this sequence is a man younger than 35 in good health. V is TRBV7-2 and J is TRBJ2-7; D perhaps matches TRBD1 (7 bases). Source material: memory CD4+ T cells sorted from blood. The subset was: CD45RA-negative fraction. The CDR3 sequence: CASSRRRDSEQYF. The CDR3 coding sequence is TGTGCCAGCAGCAGGCGGCGGGACAGCGAGCAGTACTTC. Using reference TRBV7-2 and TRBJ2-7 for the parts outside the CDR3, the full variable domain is GAGVSQSPSNKVTEKGKDVELRCDPISGHTALYWYRQSLGQGLEFLIYFQGNSAPDKSGLPSDRFSAERTGGSVSTLTIQRTQQEDSAVYLCASSRRRDSEQYFGPGTRLTVT.